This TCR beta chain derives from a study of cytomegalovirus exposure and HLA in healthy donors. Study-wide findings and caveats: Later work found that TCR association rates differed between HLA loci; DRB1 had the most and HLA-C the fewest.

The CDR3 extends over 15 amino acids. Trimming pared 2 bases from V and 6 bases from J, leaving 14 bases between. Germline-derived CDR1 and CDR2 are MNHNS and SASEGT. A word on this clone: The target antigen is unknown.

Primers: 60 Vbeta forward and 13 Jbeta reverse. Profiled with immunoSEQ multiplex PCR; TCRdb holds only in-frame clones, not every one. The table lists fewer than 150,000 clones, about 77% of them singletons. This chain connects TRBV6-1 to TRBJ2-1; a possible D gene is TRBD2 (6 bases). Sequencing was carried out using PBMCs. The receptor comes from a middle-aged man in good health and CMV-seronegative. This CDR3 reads CASSEQPGLFNEQFF. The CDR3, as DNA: TGTGCCAGCAGTGAACAGCCGGGACTCTTCAATGAGCAGTTCTTC.